This TCR beta chain was identified in a study of T-cell reconstitution after alpha-beta-depleted transplantation in children. TCRbeta library construction was performed incorporating unique molecular identifiers. TCRdb passed the PCR reads through MiXCR, listing each CDR3 protein once. Of over 400,000 distinct CDR3 sequences listed, around 12% are singletons. Trimming took 6 bases from V and 6 from J, leaving 20 bases between them. The germline gives CDR1 SEHNR, CDR2 FQNEAQ (reference sequence). This CDR3 comprises 15 residues. The sample was PBMCs from the stem cell graft donor, taken from the stem cell graft. The receptor's source is a human donor who donated a stem cell graft to a child with combined immunodeficiency. The chain joins TRBV7-9 to TRBJ1-1; TRBD1 might be the D (5 bases). CDR3 protein: CASSVDGTGGSEAFF. DNA for the CDR3: TGTGCCAGCAGTGTAGACGGGACGGGGGGGTCTGAAGCTTTCTTT.